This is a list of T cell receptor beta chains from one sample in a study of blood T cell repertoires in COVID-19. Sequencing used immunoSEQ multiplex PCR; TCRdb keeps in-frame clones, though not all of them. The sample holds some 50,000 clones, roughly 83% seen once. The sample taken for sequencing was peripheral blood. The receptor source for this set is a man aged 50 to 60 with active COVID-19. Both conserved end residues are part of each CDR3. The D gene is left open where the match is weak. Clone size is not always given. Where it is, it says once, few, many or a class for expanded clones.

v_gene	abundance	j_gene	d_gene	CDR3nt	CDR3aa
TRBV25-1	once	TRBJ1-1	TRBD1	TGTGCCAGCAGTGAGACGGGACAGGGGGGTTTGGAAGCTTTCTTT	CASSETGQGGLEAFF
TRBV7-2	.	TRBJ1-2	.	TGTGCCAGCAGCTTAGAGGGGACACCCATCTATGGCTACACCTTC	CASSLEGTPIYGYTF
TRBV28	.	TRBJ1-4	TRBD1	TGTGCCAGCATCAGTGGACAGGGATATGAAAAACTGTTTTTT	CASISGQGYEKLFF
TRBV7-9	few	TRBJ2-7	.	TGTGCCAGCAGCTTAGCCGGGGACTTCTACGAGCAGTACTTC	CASSLAGDFYEQYF
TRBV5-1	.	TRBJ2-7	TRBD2	TGCGCCAGCACGTACGGGGGGGCCTACGAGCAGTACTTC	CASTYGGAYEQYF
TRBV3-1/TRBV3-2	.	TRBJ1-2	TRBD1	TGTGCCAGCAGCCCCCGGGACAGCAACTATGGCTACACCTTC	CASSPRDSNYGYTF
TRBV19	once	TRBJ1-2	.	TGTGCCAGTAGTATAGCTCCCGACGGGAGGGGCCACACCTTC	CASSIAPDGRGHTF
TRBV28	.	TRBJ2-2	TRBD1	TGTGCCAGCAAGGGGAAGGGGGCATCGAACACCGGGGAGCTGTTTTTT	CASKGKGASNTGELFF
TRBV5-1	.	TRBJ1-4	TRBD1	TGCGCCAGCAGCCCCGGGACAGCGAATGAAAAACTGTTTTTT	CASSPGTANEKLFF
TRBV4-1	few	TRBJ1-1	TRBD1	TGCGCCAGCAGCCCCAAAGGACAGGGAAGTACTGAAGCTTTCTTT	CASSPKGQGSTEAFF
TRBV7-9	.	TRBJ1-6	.	TGTGCCAGCAGCTTAGAGGGGTTCACCCTCCACTTT	CASSLEGFTLHF
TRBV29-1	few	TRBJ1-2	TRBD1	TGCAGCGTCTCCGGGACAGGGGATGGCTACACCTTC	CSVSGTGDGYTF
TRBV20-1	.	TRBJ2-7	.	TGCAGTGCTAGTTTCAGGTTCCACGAGCAGTACTTC	CSASFRFHEQYF
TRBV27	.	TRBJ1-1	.	TGTGCCAGCGGAGCCCGGTGGGCTGCGGGCACTGAAGCTTTCTTT	CASGARWAAGTEAFF
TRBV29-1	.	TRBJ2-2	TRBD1	TGCAGCTCGAGGGGGACAGGGAATAGGGCCGGGGAGCTGTTTTTT	CSSRGTGNRAGELFF
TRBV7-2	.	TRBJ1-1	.	TGTGCCAGCAGCTTGGGACAACTCTTGAACACTGAAGCTTTCTTT	CASSLGQLLNTEAFF
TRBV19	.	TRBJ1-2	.	TGTGCCAGTTCCGGTTACTATGGCTACACCTTC	CASSGYYGYTF
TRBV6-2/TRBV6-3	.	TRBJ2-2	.	TGTGCCAGCAGTTATCGACCTCAGGGAAAGAACACCGGGGAGCTGTTTTTT	CASSYRPQGKNTGELFF
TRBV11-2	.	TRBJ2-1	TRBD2	TGTGCCAGCAGCCCTAGCGGGGACTACAATGAGCAGTTCTTC	CASSPSGDYNEQFF
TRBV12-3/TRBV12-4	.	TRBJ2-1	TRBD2	TGTGCCAGCAGTCCCTTAGCGGGGGGGTGGTTCTTC	CASSPLAGGWFF
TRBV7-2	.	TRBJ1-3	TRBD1	TGTGCCAGCAGCGAACAGGGGGCGCGGGCCGGAAACACCATATATTTT	CASSEQGARAGNTIYF
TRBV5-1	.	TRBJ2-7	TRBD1	TGCGCCAGCAGCTTGGGACAGGGGTATACCCACGAGCAGTACTTC	CASSLGQGYTHEQYF
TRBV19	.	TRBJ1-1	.	TGTGCCAGTAGTACGCTCACAGGGTCCACTGAAGCTTTCTTT	CASSTLTGSTEAFF
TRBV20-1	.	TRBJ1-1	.	TGCAGTGCCCGAATAGAGACTGAAGCTTTCTTT	CSARIETEAFF
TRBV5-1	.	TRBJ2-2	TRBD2	TGCGCCAGCAGCCTGGGACTAGCGGCGAACACCGGGGAGCTGTTTTTT	CASSLGLAANTGELFF
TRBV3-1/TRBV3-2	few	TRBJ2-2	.	TGTGCCAGCAGCCGAGGAGGGCCCGGGGAGCTGTTTTTT	CASSRGGPGELFF
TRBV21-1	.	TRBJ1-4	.	TGTGCCAGCAGCATCTTAAGACAGGGGCGGGGTAATGAAAAACTGTTTTTT	CASSILRQGRGNEKLFF
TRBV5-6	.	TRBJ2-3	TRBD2	TGTGCCAGCTTCACTAGCGGGGGGCCTGGGGATACGCAGTATTTT	CASFTSGGPGDTQYF
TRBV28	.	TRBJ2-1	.	TGTGCCAGCAGTTTTACCGGTCTCCCCAAGCAGTTCTTC	CASSFTGLPKQFF
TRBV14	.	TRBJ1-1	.	TGTGCCAGCAGCCAAGGGTGGGGGCGTCTTCCTGAAGCTTTCTTT	CASSQGWGRLPEAFF